These T cell receptor beta chains were read from a single sample in a study of OX40 agonist ivuxolimab in advanced cancers. Data came from immunoSEQ multiplex PCR; TCRdb stores just in-frame clones and leaves some out. The profile shows around 20,000 clones, 65% to 80% of them singletons. The sequencing used CD4+ or CD8+ T cells sorted from blood, collected in a trial of the OX40 agonist ivuxolimab. Every receptor here comes from an adult with an advanced solid tumor such as melanoma, head and neck, liver or kidney cancer. CDR3s include the opening cysteine and the closing phenylalanine or tryptophan. D genes are given only for firm matches. Size values are once, few and many counts, or a class for expanded clones, and some rows have none.

V gene: TRBV6-5; clone size: once; D gene: TRBD1; J gene: TRBJ1-1; CDR3 protein: CASSSPETGAFGAFF; CDR3 DNA: TGTGCCAGCAGTTCACCCGAGACAGGGGCTTTTGGAGCTTTCTTT
V gene: TRBV5-6; clone size: few; D gene: .; J gene: TRBJ1-6; CDR3 protein: CASTRGAPNNSPLHF; CDR3 DNA: TGTGCCAGCACCAGGGGCGCTCCGAATAATTCACCCCTCCACTTT
V gene: TRBV30; clone size: .; D gene: .; J gene: TRBJ1-6; CDR3 protein: CAWGTSNSPLHF; CDR3 DNA: TGTGCCTGGGGGACATCTAATTCACCCCTCCACTTT
V gene: TRBV6-6; clone size: few; D gene: .; J gene: TRBJ1-1; CDR3 protein: CASLSRGSRTEAFF; CDR3 DNA: TGTGCCAGCCTCTCAAGGGGTTCTCGGACTGAAGCTTTCTTT
V gene: TRBV28; clone size: .; D gene: .; J gene: TRBJ1-1; CDR3 protein: CASSLGSGAFF; CDR3 DNA: TGTGCCAGCAGTTTGGGAAGCGGAGCTTTCTTT
V gene: TRBV5-8; clone size: .; D gene: .; J gene: TRBJ2-5; CDR3 protein: CASTQPQIVGETQYF; CDR3 DNA: TGTGCCAGCACTCAACCCCAAATCGTGGGAGAGACCCAGTACTTC
V gene: TRBV11-2; clone size: .; D gene: .; J gene: TRBJ1-4; CDR3 protein: CASSLVEEKLFF; CDR3 DNA: TGTGCCAGCAGCTTAGTGGAAGAAAAACTGTTTTTT
V gene: TRBV2; clone size: .; D gene: .; J gene: TRBJ1-1; CDR3 protein: CASSERVDRNTEAFF; CDR3 DNA: TGTGCCAGCAGTGAGAGAGTGGACAGGAACACTGAAGCTTTCTTT
V gene: TRBV11-2; clone size: .; D gene: .; J gene: TRBJ1-5; CDR3 protein: CASSLGASSNQPQHF; CDR3 DNA: TGTGCCAGCAGCTTAGGGGCCTCTAGCAATCAGCCCCAGCATTTT
V gene: TRBV5-4; clone size: .; D gene: TRBD2; J gene: TRBJ2-5; CDR3 protein: CASSLRASGNQETQYF; CDR3 DNA: TGTGCCAGCAGCTTGAGGGCTAGCGGCAACCAAGAGACCCAGTACTTC
V gene: TRBV5-4; clone size: .; D gene: TRBD1; J gene: TRBJ1-2; CDR3 protein: CASSADRGGYGYTF; CDR3 DNA: TGTGCCAGCAGCGCTGACAGGGGAGGGTATGGCTACACCTTC
V gene: TRBV28; clone size: .; D gene: .; J gene: TRBJ1-2; CDR3 protein: CASRLGQLNYGYTF; CDR3 DNA: TGTGCCAGCAGACTAGGACAGCTTAACTATGGCTACACCTTC
V gene: TRBV27; clone size: .; D gene: .; J gene: TRBJ1-2; CDR3 protein: CASSLSGQGGYTF; CDR3 DNA: TGTGCCAGCAGTTTATCGGGGCAGGGAGGCTACACCTTC
V gene: TRBV23-1; clone size: .; D gene: TRBD1; J gene: TRBJ1-4; CDR3 protein: CASSQGQGRGEKLFF; CDR3 DNA: TGCGCCAGCAGTCAGGGACAGGGGCGAGGTGAAAAACTGTTTTTT
V gene: TRBV27; clone size: .; D gene: TRBD1; J gene: TRBJ1-1; CDR3 protein: CASSRRTTGQGFGTEAFF; CDR3 DNA: TGTGCCAGCAGTAGACGAACCACGGGACAGGGGTTCGGAACTGAAGCTTTCTTT
V gene: TRBV10-2; clone size: .; D gene: .; J gene: TRBJ2-5; CDR3 protein: CASSARFTRPPETQYF; CDR3 DNA: TGCGCCAGCAGTGCACGTTTTACGCGCCCCCCGGAGACCCAGTACTTC
V gene: TRBV5-6; clone size: .; D gene: .; J gene: TRBJ2-3; CDR3 protein: CASSKQGLADTQYF; CDR3 DNA: TGTGCCAGCAGCAAGCAGGGGTTAGCAGATACGCAGTATTTT
V gene: TRBV5-1; clone size: .; D gene: .; J gene: TRBJ1-1; CDR3 protein: CASSLGVGRGTEAFF; CDR3 DNA: TGCGCCAGCAGCTTGGGCGTGGGAAGGGGAACTGAAGCTTTCTTT
V gene: TRBV29-1; clone size: .; D gene: TRBD1; J gene: TRBJ1-2; CDR3 protein: CSVEGLTGNYGYTF; CDR3 DNA: TGCAGCGTTGAGGGCTTGACAGGGAACTATGGCTACACCTTC
V gene: TRBV19; clone size: .; D gene: .; J gene: TRBJ2-2; CDR3 protein: CASVNYAGELFF; CDR3 DNA: TGTGCCAGTGTTAACTACGCCGGGGAGCTGTTTTTT
V gene: TRBV11-2; clone size: .; D gene: .; J gene: TRBJ1-2; CDR3 protein: CASSLDHGTGYGYTF; CDR3 DNA: TGTGCCAGCAGCTTAGATCACGGGACGGGCTATGGCTACACCTTC
V gene: TRBV7-2; clone size: .; D gene: .; J gene: TRBJ1-3; CDR3 protein: CASSFGSMTSGNTIYF; CDR3 DNA: TGTGCCAGCAGCTTCGGGTCTATGACGTCGGGAAACACCATATATTTT
V gene: TRBV18; clone size: .; D gene: .; J gene: TRBJ1-3; CDR3 protein: CASKIVEDPGNTIYF; CDR3 DNA: TGTGCCAGCAAGATAGTGGAGGACCCTGGAAACACCATATATTTT
V gene: TRBV19; clone size: .; D gene: TRBD1; J gene: TRBJ1-5; CDR3 protein: CASSIRDSINAQPQHF; CDR3 DNA: TGTGCCAGTAGTATTAGGGACAGTATCAATGCCCAGCCCCAGCATTTT
V gene: TRBV6-5; clone size: .; D gene: .; J gene: TRBJ1-3; CDR3 protein: CASSFGGNSGNTIYF; CDR3 DNA: TGTGCCAGCAGTTTTGGCGGCAACTCTGGAAACACCATATATTTT
V gene: TRBV18; clone size: .; D gene: TRBD1; J gene: TRBJ2-1; CDR3 protein: CASSPLPQGQGRSYNEQFF; CDR3 DNA: TGTGCCAGCTCACCCCTACCCCAGGGACAGGGGAGGTCCTACAATGAGCAGTTCTTC
V gene: TRBV18; clone size: .; D gene: .; J gene: TRBJ1-1; CDR3 protein: CASSPKASNTEAFF; CDR3 DNA: TGTGCCAGCTCACCAAAGGCTTCGAACACTGAAGCTTTCTTT
V gene: TRBV18; clone size: .; D gene: .; J gene: TRBJ1-2; CDR3 protein: CASSPGEFYGYTF; CDR3 DNA: TGTGCCAGCTCACCCGGGGAGTTCTATGGCTACACCTTC
V gene: TRBV6-1; clone size: once; D gene: TRBD1; J gene: TRBJ1-2; CDR3 protein: CASSSRAGGASGYTF; CDR3 DNA: TGTGCCAGCAGCTCACGGGCAGGGGGCGCTTCTGGCTACACCTTC
V gene: TRBV7-7; clone size: .; D gene: TRBD1; J gene: TRBJ2-3; CDR3 protein: CASSATGVDTQYF; CDR3 DNA: TGTGCTAGCAGCGCCACAGGGGTGGATACGCAGTATTTT
V gene: TRBV2; clone size: .; D gene: .; J gene: TRBJ1-5; CDR3 protein: CASSRGGSYNQPQHF; CDR3 DNA: TGTGCCAGCTCGCGAGGGGGAAGCTACAATCAGCCCCAGCATTTT
V gene: TRBV14; clone size: .; D gene: TRBD1; J gene: TRBJ1-1; CDR3 protein: CASSQHGTGGTEAFF; CDR3 DNA: TGTGCCAGCAGCCAACACGGGACAGGAGGCACTGAAGCTTTCTTT
V gene: TRBV6-1; clone size: .; D gene: .; J gene: TRBJ2-1; CDR3 protein: CASSEMVAGPYNEQFF; CDR3 DNA: TGTGCCAGCAGTGAAATGGTGGCGGGGCCCTACAATGAGCAGTTCTTC
V gene: TRBV6-5; clone size: few; D gene: .; J gene: TRBJ2-3; CDR3 protein: CASSYEAKRQTQYF; CDR3 DNA: TGTGCCAGCAGTTACGAGGCCAAGCGGCAGACGCAGTATTTT
V gene: TRBV30; clone size: .; D gene: .; J gene: TRBJ1-2; CDR3 protein: CAWSPLSAGARRYGYTF; CDR3 DNA: TGTGCCTGGTCTCCCCTATCGGCGGGGGCGCGGCGCTATGGCTACACCTTC
V gene: TRBV9; clone size: .; D gene: .; J gene: TRBJ2-2; CDR3 protein: CASSAATAVTGELFF; CDR3 DNA: TGTGCCAGCAGCGCGGCGACAGCAGTCACCGGGGAGCTGTTTTTT
V gene: TRBV18; clone size: .; D gene: .; J gene: TRBJ1-2; CDR3 protein: CASSPGEYVYGYTF; CDR3 DNA: TGTGCCAGCTCACCGGGCGAGTATGTCTATGGCTACACCTTC
V gene: TRBV29-1; clone size: .; D gene: .; J gene: TRBJ2-1; CDR3 protein: CSGRTAYNEQFF; CDR3 DNA: TGCAGCGGCCGGACAGCCTACAATGAGCAGTTCTTC
V gene: TRBV7-3; clone size: .; D gene: .; J gene: TRBJ1-1; CDR3 protein: CASSLTFEATEAFF; CDR3 DNA: TGTGCCAGCAGCTTAACGTTTGAGGCCACTGAAGCTTTCTTT
V gene: TRBV5-1; clone size: .; D gene: .; J gene: TRBJ2-6; CDR3 protein: CASSLVGSSGANVLTF; CDR3 DNA: TGCGCCAGCAGCTTGGTTGGGAGCTCTGGGGCCAACGTCCTGACTTTC
V gene: TRBV5-4; clone size: .; D gene: .; J gene: TRBJ2-7; CDR3 protein: CASSLLSGTSEQYF; CDR3 DNA: TGTGCCAGCAGCTTGTTGAGCGGAACCAGCGAGCAGTACTTC
V gene: TRBV19; clone size: few; D gene: TRBD2; J gene: TRBJ2-1; CDR3 protein: CASSSRGLAVTEQFF; CDR3 DNA: TGTGCCAGTAGTTCCCGGGGACTAGCGGTGACTGAGCAGTTCTTC
V gene: TRBV5-1; clone size: .; D gene: .; J gene: TRBJ1-1; CDR3 protein: CASSQPGNTEAFF; CDR3 DNA: TGCGCCAGCAGTCAGCCGGGGAACACTGAAGCTTTCTTT
V gene: TRBV6-4; clone size: .; D gene: .; J gene: TRBJ2-7; CDR3 protein: CASSPLAGSSEQYF; CDR3 DNA: TGTGCCAGCAGTCCGTTGGCAGGCTCGAGCGAGCAGTACTTC
V gene: TRBV7-2; clone size: .; D gene: TRBD1; J gene: TRBJ2-1; CDR3 protein: CASSRMSGQGYNEQFF; CDR3 DNA: TGTGCCAGCAGTCGAATGTCCGGACAGGGCTACAATGAGCAGTTCTTC
V gene: TRBV19; clone size: .; D gene: .; J gene: TRBJ1-6; CDR3 protein: CASSIGIRNSPLHF; CDR3 DNA: TGTGCCAGTAGTATAGGAATTCGCAATTCACCCCTCCACTTT
V gene: TRBV7-3; clone size: once; D gene: .; J gene: TRBJ2-2; CDR3 protein: CASSLGVRQDYRGAVF; CDR3 DNA: TGTGCCAGCAGCTTGGGGGTCCGACAGGACTACCGGGGAGCTGTTTTT
V gene: TRBV7-6; clone size: .; D gene: .; J gene: TRBJ1-1; CDR3 protein: CASSLGTWGQAFF; CDR3 DNA: TGTGCCAGCAGCCTCGGGACGTGGGGGCAAGCTTTCTTT
V gene: TRBV2; clone size: .; D gene: TRBD2; J gene: TRBJ2-3; CDR3 protein: CASSQRGVPSTDTQYF; CDR3 DNA: TGTGCCAGCTCCCAGCGGGGGGTTCCTAGCACAGATACGCAGTATTTT
V gene: TRBV9; clone size: .; D gene: .; J gene: TRBJ2-5; CDR3 protein: CASSVGREETQYF; CDR3 DNA: TGTGCCAGCAGCGTAGGACGGGAAGAGACCCAGTACTTC
V gene: TRBV6-5; clone size: .; D gene: .; J gene: TRBJ2-1; CDR3 protein: CASSYRGAGNNEQFF; CDR3 DNA: TGTGCCAGCAGTTACAGGGGGGCAGGTAACAATGAGCAGTTCTTC
V gene: TRBV13; clone size: .; D gene: .; J gene: TRBJ2-1; CDR3 protein: CASSSPRGGGGYNEQFF; CDR3 DNA: TGTGCCAGCAGCTCCCCACGAGGGGGCGGGGGCTACAATGAGCAGTTCTTC
V gene: TRBV6-6; clone size: .; D gene: .; J gene: TRBJ1-3; CDR3 protein: CASGLISGNTIYF; CDR3 DNA: TGTGCCAGCGGGTTAATCTCTGGAAACACCATATATTTT
V gene: TRBV5-4; clone size: .; D gene: .; J gene: TRBJ1-2; CDR3 protein: CASSLGGGTADTF; CDR3 DNA: TGTGCCAGCAGCTTGGGAGGTGGAACGGCGGACACCTTC
V gene: TRBV5-1; clone size: .; D gene: .; J gene: TRBJ1-5; CDR3 protein: CASSLDAYSNQPQHF; CDR3 DNA: TGCGCCAGCAGCTTGGACGCTTATAGCAATCAGCCCCAGCATTTT
V gene: TRBV10-3; clone size: .; D gene: .; J gene: TRBJ2-1; CDR3 protein: CAISDSDEQFF; CDR3 DNA: TGTGCCATCAGTGACTCGGATGAGCAGTTCTTC
V gene: TRBV7-9; clone size: once; D gene: .; J gene: TRBJ1-2; CDR3 protein: CASRPGDVANYGYTF; CDR3 DNA: TGTGCCAGCAGACCCGGGGACGTTGCTAACTATGGCTACACCTTC
V gene: TRBV5-3; clone size: .; D gene: .; J gene: TRBJ1-5; CDR3 protein: CARNIGIHDWPQHF; CDR3 DNA: TGTGCCAGAAATATAGGGATCCATGACTGGCCCCAGCATTTT
V gene: TRBV6-1; clone size: medium-sized; D gene: .; J gene: TRBJ1-2; CDR3 protein: CASSEGGGQPTIGYTF; CDR3 DNA: TGTGCCAGCAGTGAAGGAGGCGGACAGCCCACTATAGGCTACACCTTC
V gene: TRBV5-6; clone size: .; D gene: TRBD1; J gene: TRBJ1-3; CDR3 protein: CASSPLATGSSGNTIYF; CDR3 DNA: TGTGCCAGCAGCCCACTTGCGACAGGGAGCTCTGGAAACACCATATATTTT